This T cell receptor beta chain was recorded in a study of CD8 T cells in acute hepatitis C reinfection. About the study: TCRbeta of HCV NS3-1073-specific CD8+ T cells was profiled. Study observations and caveats: Acute resolver, follow-up resolver and acute chronic samples had similar high diversity. All groups preferentially used TRBV04 and TRBV06, which was not due to overrepresentation in the naive pool.

The junction had 13 bases not matched to a gene; V was cut back by 6 bases and J by 6 bases. Per germline, CDR1 SEHNR and CDR2 FQNEAQ (reference sequence). This CDR3 region has 16 residues. Time point defined: naive CD8 control sorted from an acute-time-point sample. CD3, CD8 and CD45RO antibodies stained cells; a viability dye excluded dead cells. Worth noting for this clone: Its cognate antigen is unknown.

TCRdb's table, derived via immunoSEQ multiplex PCR, lists solely in-frame clones and lacks some. Of about 38,000 clones listed, roughly 88% are singletons. This receptor was obtained from a woman under 30 who spontaneously cleared hepatitis C infection. The V and J genes are TRBV7-9 and TRBJ2-1; 8 bases map to TRBD1. The specimen sequenced was naive CD8+ T cells from PBMCs. For the CDR3, the DNA is TGTGCCAGCAGGGACTGGGACAGGATGACCGGCAATGAGCAGTTCTTC. Residues: CASRDWDRMTGNEQFF.